The rows below give T cell receptor beta chains drawn from one sample of a study of T cell responses to AZD1222 COVID-19 vaccine. Assay used: immunoSEQ multiplex PCR; TCRdb lists only in-frame clones, some missing. This table holds some 180,000 clones, 85% to 95% found once. The specimen was peripheral blood, collected on day 0 of AZD1222 vaccination. These receptors came from an adult in good health. CDR3s include the opening cysteine and the closing phenylalanine or tryptophan. D genes are given only for firm matches. The listing skips clone size in some rows; elsewhere it reads once, few, many or a size class.

j_call | d_call | clone_size | v_call | cdr3_nt | cdr3_aa
TRBJ1-5 | - | once | TRBV5-6 | TGTGCCAGCAGCTTGTATTTGGAATTGGGTCAGCCCCAGCATTTT | CASSLYLELGQPQHF
TRBJ1-3 | TRBD1 | - | TRBV5-1 | TGCGCCAGCAGTCGGGACAGCTCTGGAAACACCATATATTTT | CASSRDSSGNTIYF
TRBJ1-6 | - | - | TRBV9 | TGTGCCAGCAGCGTAGATCCGAGTAGCTCCTATAATTCACCCCTCCACTTT | CASSVDPSSSYNSPLHF
TRBJ2-4 | - | - | TRBV30 | TGTGCCTCCAGAAGGGTAGCCAAAAACATTCAGTACTTC | CASRRVAKNIQYF
TRBJ2-2 | - | - | TRBV15 | TGTGCCACCAGCAGTCCAGGCACCGGGGAGCTGTTTTTT | CATSSPGTGELFF
TRBJ1-1 | TRBD1 | - | TRBV5-1 | TGCGCCAGCGGCGGGACAGGCACTCTTGACACTGAAGCTTTCTTT | CASGGTGTLDTEAFF
TRBJ2-5 | - | few | TRBV9 | TGTGCCAGCAGCGTACCACAGAGCCAAGAGACCCAGTACTTC | CASSVPQSQETQYF
TRBJ1-2 | - | - | TRBV4-2 | TGTGCCAGCAGCCTTAGACTTGAACTCGGGTATGGCTACACCTTC | CASSLRLELGYGYTF
TRBJ1-5 | - | - | TRBV29-1 | TGCAGCATTCAAGTGGGCGGACAGCCCCAGCATTTT | CSIQVGGQPQHF
TRBJ2-5 | TRBD1 | - | TRBV19 | TGTGCCAGTAGAGGAGCCGGGACAGGAGAGACCCAGTACTTC | CASRGAGTGETQYF
TRBJ1-2 | - | - | TRBV3-1/TRBV3-2 | TGTGCCAGCAGCCTTGGAAGTGACACTAATGGCTACACCTTC | CASSLGSDTNGYTF
TRBJ1-5 | TRBD1 | once | TRBV28 | TGTGCCAGCAGTTTGCCTCCCGGGACAGGGGGCAATCAGCCCCAGCATTTT | CASSLPPGTGGNQPQHF
TRBJ1-2 | - | - | TRBV30 | TGTGCCTGGAAGGGGGGGGATTACAACTATGGCTACACCTTC | CAWKGGDYNYGYTF
TRBJ1-2 | - | - | TRBV18 | TGTGCCAGCTCACCCGGTCAGGGAACGTATGGCTACACCTTC | CASSPGQGTYGYTF
TRBJ1-1 | - | - | TRBV7-9 | TGTGCCAGCAGCCGGGACGTGAACACTGAAGCTTTCTTT | CASSRDVNTEAFF
TRBJ2-3 | TRBD2 | - | TRBV14 | TGTGCCAGCAGCCATGCGGGGGGCCGGTATACGCAGTATTTT | CASSHAGGRYTQYF
TRBJ1-5 | - | - | TRBV10-3 | TGTGCCATCAGTGAGTGGGTAGAGCAGCCCCAGCATTTT | CAISEWVEQPQHF
TRBJ2-7 | TRBD1 | - | TRBV10-3 | TGTGCCATCACACAACAGGGGCGACCTCTAGAGCAGTACTTC | CAITQQGRPLEQYF
TRBJ1-2 | - | - | TRBV29-1 | TGCAGCGTTGGGAATGGCTACACCTTC | CSVGNGYTF
TRBJ2-5 | - | - | TRBV2 | TGTGCCAGCAGTGACAGGAGGCCCCAGTACTTC | CASSDRRPQYF
TRBJ2-5 | - | - | TRBV3-1/TRBV3-2 | TGTGCCAGCAGCCAAGAAATAGCGTGGGAAGAGACCCAGTACTTC | CASSQEIAWEETQYF
TRBJ2-7 | TRBD1 | - | TRBV18 | TGTGCCAGCTCAACGAGACAGGGGGCGAACCCCTACGAGCAGTACTTC | CASSTRQGANPYEQYF
TRBJ1-1 | - | - | TRBV2 | TGTGCCAGCAGTGAGGCAGGGAGTACTGAAGCTTTCTTT | CASSEAGSTEAFF
TRBJ2-3 | - | - | TRBV18 | TGTGCCAGCTCTCCGCCCGGGACTCCCGCAGATACGCAGTATTTT | CASSPPGTPADTQYF
TRBJ1-5 | TRBD1 | - | TRBV6-1 | TGTGCCAGCAGTGAAAGCGGGACAGGACGGGGTCAGCCCCAGCATTTT | CASSESGTGRGQPQHF
TRBJ1-5 | - | - | TRBV10-3 | TGTGCTGGGGCACCGGATAGCAATCAGCCCCAGCATTTT | CAGAPDSNQPQHF
TRBJ2-7 | - | once | TRBV27 | TGTGCCAGCAGTTTAAGGGACACCTACGAGCAGTACTTC | CASSLRDTYEQYF
TRBJ1-3 | - | - | TRBV20-1 | TGCAGTGCTAGTCGACCAGGGACTGGAAACACCATATATTTT | CSASRPGTGNTIYF
TRBJ1-5 | - | - | TRBV7-8 | TGTGCCAGCAGCCTCAACTTTCGGGGTCTAAGCAATCAGCCCCAGCATTTT | CASSLNFRGLSNQPQHF
TRBJ1-1 | TRBD1 | - | TRBV30 | TGTGCCTGGAGCGCCGGGACAGGGGTGTCAGGTGAAGCTTTCTTT | CAWSAGTGVSGEAFF
TRBJ1-2 | TRBD1 | - | TRBV3-1/TRBV3-2 | TGTGCCAGCAGCCAGGCTGGACAGGGCCCGGGCTATGGCTACACCTTC | CASSQAGQGPGYGYTF
TRBJ1-4 | - | - | TRBV10-3 | TGTGCCATCAGTGACCGGCCGGGGGAAAAACTGTTTTTT | CAISDRPGEKLFF
TRBJ2-5 | TRBD2 | - | TRBV7-3 | TGTGCCAGCAGCTTACCCATAGCGGGGGGCCAAGAGACCCAGTACTTC | CASSLPIAGGQETQYF
TRBJ1-5 | - | - | TRBV19 | TGTGCCAGTAGTCCAACTAGGACGGACCAGCCCCAGCATTTT | CASSPTRTDQPQHF
TRBJ2-1 | - | - | TRBV5-8 | TGTGCCAGCAGCTTGGCAGGGGTCCCCTACAATGAGCAGTTCTTC | CASSLAGVPYNEQFF
TRBJ1-1 | - | - | TRBV29-1 | TGCAGCGTTGAATTGCGGGCAACAAACACTGAAGCTTTCTTT | CSVELRATNTEAFF
TRBJ1-6 | - | - | TRBV27 | TGTGCCAGCAATTCCGGCGGGTGGGGGCAACCCCTCCACTTT | CASNSGGWGQPLHF
TRBJ1-5 | - | once | TRBV24-1 | TGTGCCACCAGTCAGGCTAATAGCAATCAGCCCCAGCATTTT | CATSQANSNQPQHF
TRBJ2-2 | - | - | TRBV28 | TGTGCCAGCAGGATGACAGGAGGCGCGGCCGGGGAGCTGTTTTTT | CASRMTGGAAGELFF
TRBJ1-1 | - | few | TRBV10-3 | TGTGCCATCAGGGGAGGGGAAGGGGGTGGCGGCACTGAAGCTTTCTTT | CAIRGGEGGGGTEAFF
TRBJ1-1 | - | - | TRBV6-5 | TGTGCCAGCACAGGGAGGGGGACAAACACTGAAGCTTTCTTT | CASTGRGTNTEAFF
TRBJ1-2 | - | - | TRBV13 | TGTGCCAGCAGCTTAGGCCGGGGGAGCTATGGCTACACCTTC | CASSLGRGSYGYTF
TRBJ1-5 | - | - | TRBV12-3/TRBV12-4 | TGTGCCAGCAGTTTACAGGCAAATCAGCCCCAGCATTTT | CASSLQANQPQHF
TRBJ2-3 | TRBD2 | - | TRBV6-1 | TGTGCCAGCAGTGATCGCCGCGGGGGGAGAGGAGATACGCAGTATTTT | CASSDRRGGRGDTQYF
TRBJ1-1 | TRBD1 | - | TRBV6-5 | TGTGCCAGTAAGGGGGCGGAAATGAACACTGAAGCTTTCTTT | CASKGAEMNTEAFF
TRBJ1-3 | - | - | TRBV5-1 | TGCGCCAGCAGCCAGGCCCTCCAGGGAGGCACTGGAAACACCATATATTTT | CASSQALQGGTGNTIYF
TRBJ1-2 | - | - | TRBV15 | TGTGCCACCAGCGGCTACCGGGACGAACGGTATGGCTACACCTTC | CATSGYRDERYGYTF
TRBJ1-3 | - | - | TRBV19 | TGTGCCAGTAAAACAGCACTTACCTCTGGAAACACCATATATTTT | CASKTALTSGNTIYF
TRBJ1-2 | - | - | TRBV20-1 | TGCAGTGCTAGTGACGGGGGGTACCCAACCTTC | CSASDGGYPTF
TRBJ1-4 | - | - | TRBV4-3 | TGCGCCAGCAGCCCTCTTTCGGGGGACACTAATGAAAAACTGTTTTTT | CASSPLSGDTNEKLFF